This T cell receptor (beta chain) is drawn from a study of tumor and adjacent non-tumor tissue in lung cancer. In its sample, this clonotype was seen many times. Three rounds of nested PCR, following a modified ARM-PCR protocol, produced the TCRbeta library. TCRdb itself ran the multiplex PCR reads through MiXCR, one entry per CDR3 protein. The repertoire includes 80,000 to 100,000 distinct CDR3 sequences, about 80% of them detected once, and roughly 29% sits in the top ten. The CDR3 runs to 12 residues. Germline V gene data show CDR1 as SGHNT and CDR2 as YYREEE (reference sequence). The V end lost 4 bases, the J end lost 5 bases, and 8 bases lay between the germline ends. The template was RNA from unsorted bulk tissue. Distant lung tissue was collected more than 3 cm away from the tumor edge.

Sequencing was done on a sample of distant non-tumor lung tissue. The clonotype comes from a man in his sixties with small cell lung cancer. The chain links TRBV5-4 to TRBJ2-3; D may be TRBD1 (5 bases). The CDR3 DNA reads TGTGCCAGCAGCCAAGGGGAAGATACGCAGTATTTT. Translation: CASSQGEDTQYF.